A selection of T cell receptor beta chains follows, all from one sample in a study of cytomegalovirus exposure and HLA in healthy donors. Data came from immunoSEQ multiplex PCR; TCRdb stores just in-frame clones and leaves some out. The sample holds under 150,000 clones, approximately 78% seen once. Specimen: PBMCs. All receptors come from a human donor in good health. Each CDR3 is given without its conserved first and last residue. The D gene is left open where the match is weak.

j_gene,d_gene,v_gene,CDR3aa
TRBJ1-5,-,TRBV2,ASSVWREGNQPQH
TRBJ1-1,-,TRBV7-2,ASSLSRGNTEAF
TRBJ1-1,-,TRBV7-6,ASSEGAEAF
TRBJ2-1,-,TRBV9,ASSAIPGADSNEQF
TRBJ2-7,TRBD1,TRBV6-5,ASRSQTGAYEQY
-,-,TRBV30,AWSRGREAVRYEQY
TRBJ2-1,TRBD2,TRBV6-5,ASSPSGGYNEQF
TRBJ2-1,TRBD2,TRBV11-2,ASSVASGRARYNEQF
TRBJ1-3,-,TRBV4-1,ASSQEGARGNTIY
TRBJ2-1,TRBD2,TRBV7-8,ASSLGASGGNEQF
TRBJ1-1,-,TRBV30,ACGRRGRNTEAF
TRBJ1-1,-,TRBV2,ASSIQQGAEAF
TRBJ2-1,TRBD2,TRBV28,ASKTGTRRGNEQF
TRBJ2-7,-,TRBV14,ASSHAGGGYEQY
TRBJ1-1,-,TRBV7-2,ASSLIRGTEAF